Ten or more counts support the clone carrying this T cell receptor (beta chain). These data come from a study of T cells in Graves' hyperthyroidism and ophthalmopathy. Germline loops: CDR1 DFQATT, CDR2 SNEGSKA (reference sequence). CDR3 size: 17 residues. Trimming shortened V by 2 bases and J by 0 bases, and 20 bases separated the two germline ends. Template material for amplifying TCR beta CDR3 regions consisted of RNA transcripts. During a first-round RT-PCR of the TCR CDR3, the HTBI primer set was used. TCRdb redid the calling of the multiplex PCR reads with MiXCR, one entry per CDR3 protein. Of roughly 380,000 distinct CDR3 sequences detected, approximately 13% appear once; the ten largest clones hold 20% to 25%.

Source material: blood. The receptor was derived from a man aged 25-45 years with Graves' hyperthyroidism that later progressed to Graves' ophthalmopathy. This rearrangement joins TRBV20-1 to TRBJ2-7, with D tentatively TRBD2 (6 bases). In DNA form, the CDR3 reads TGCAGTGCTAGATCCCCCCCCCGGGACTCCTCCTCCTACGAGCAGTACTTC. The encoded protein is CSARSPPRDSSSYEQYF.